What follows are 7 T cell receptor beta chains derived from one specimen sequenced in a study of T-cell reconstitution after alpha-beta-depleted transplantation in children (dated by TCRdb to about 2016). Library preparation employed PCR. Instrument on record: Illumina HiSeq 2500. To normalize quantification of the TCRbeta repertoire, the TCR libraries were built with molecular barcoding that relied on unique molecular identifiers. In TCRdb, the public reads were trimmed at Q25 with fastp and aligned with MiXCR, with productive beta chains retained. Each entry merges the rows of one CDR3 protein and shows their most common DNA and genes. The sample data list about 29,000 distinct CDR3 sequences, and roughly 6% of these were observed just once. The biggest ten clones account for approximately 7% of the sample. The treatment or condition label here, explained by the study, means: allogeneic hematopoietic cell transplantation with graft depleted of TCRalphabeta T cells and CD19 B cells.

The sample in question was PBMCs, mostly from graft donor cells, obtained 180 days after TCRalphabeta/CD19-depleted stem cell transplant. The receptors were sampled from a male patient aged 5 to 17 who had a stem cell transplant for acute myeloid leukemia, so the T cells may come from the graft donor.

This clonotype has ten or more counts. The J gene is TRBJ2-7, the V gene TRBV12-3 or TRBV12-4; the D gene is possibly TRBD2 (6 bases). There are 15 residues in the CDR3. V was cut by 5 bases and J by 0 bases, with 14 bases left in between. CDR3 coding DNA: TGTGCCAGCAGTGCCGGGACTGATTCCTCCTACGAGCAGTACTTC. Its translation: CASSAGTDSSYEQYF.

This clonotype was observed many times. The genes are TRBV12-3 or TRBV12-4 and TRBJ2-7, with a weak D call TRBD2 (5 bases). The CDR3 extends over 11 amino acids. Trimming took off 7 bases at V and 9 bases at J, with 13 bases between the two ends. DNA of the CDR3: TGTGCCAGCACCCGCGGTGGGAGGCAGTACTTC. Protein sequence: CASTRGGRQYF.

Only a few counts were recorded for this clonotype. The V call is TRBV3-1, the J call TRBJ2-1, with D perhaps assigned TRBD1 or TRBD2 (5 bases each). The V gene's germline CDR1 is LGHDT and CDR2 YNNKEL (reference sequence). The CDR3 runs 19 residues. The CDR3 DNA reads TGTACCCGCAGACACCTTGGGGGTGGGCGACAGTCCACCTACAATGAGCAGTTCTTC. Amino acid sequence: CTRRHLGGGRQSTYNEQFF.

This clonotype has ten or more counts. The genes are TRBV10-3 and TRBJ2-1; TRBD2 matches 13 bases. Germline trimming cut 7 bases from V and 1 base from J; bases unmatched to any gene: 16. In germline, CDR1 is ENHRY, CDR2 SYGVKD. CDR3 length: 20 residues. The CDR3 region is CAITNLGGLAGDMSYNEQFF. The DNA for the CDR3 is TGTGCCATCACCAACTTGGGAGGACTAGCGGGAGATATGTCCTACAATGAGCAGTTCTTC.

This clonotype came up many times. This sequence joins TRBV29-1 and TRBJ2-5; the D gene could be TRBD1 or TRBD2 (6 bases each). V lost 4 bases, J lost 5 bases, and 23 bases lay in between. There are 16 residues in the CDR3. The germline V gene encodes CDR1 SQVTM and CDR2 ANQGSEA. This CDR3 is CSVVRQKGGKIETQYF. For the CDR3, the DNA is TGCAGCGTTGTAAGGCAAAAGGGGGGAAAAATCGAGACCCAGTACTTC.

This clonotype was picked up many times. The gene calls are TRBV7-9 and TRBJ1-5; perhaps TRBD1 as D (5 bases). V was shortened by 6 bases and J by 3 bases, with 12 bases between the two germline ends. CDR1 SEHNR and CDR2 FQNEAQ come from the germline V gene (reference sequence). There are 14 residues in the CDR3. The CDR3 bases are TGTGCCAGCAGTTTCGGGACGGACAATCAGCCCCAGCATTTT. Translated, it gives CASSFGTDNQPQHF.

This clonotype was detected many times. V gene TRBV6-5 combines with J gene TRBJ2-5, with D tentatively TRBD1 (6 bases). Per germline, CDR1 MNHEY and CDR2 SVGAGI. The length of the CDR3 is 13 residues. Deletions cut 2 bases from V and 5 bases from J, with 9 bases between. CDR3 region: CASSYPDRETQYF. The CDR3 bases are TGTGCCAGCAGTTACCCAGACAGGGAGACCCAGTACTTC.